The clone carrying this TCR beta chain appeared once. The entry originates in a study of T cell changes during pregnancy in multiple sclerosis. There are 17 residues in the CDR3. Trimming took off 1 base at V and 1 base at J, with 16 bases between the two ends. Germline lookup yields CDR1 LNHDA and CDR2 SQIVND (reference sequence). Produced via immunoSEQ multiplex PCR; TCRdb's table is partial and in-frame only. This sample carries over 65,000 clones, 80% to 95% of them seen once, and the ten largest clones take approximately 2.5%. The clonotype was recovered from a female donor with multiple sclerosis, enrolled in a pregnancy study. This sample comprised peripheral blood, obtained in the first trimester of pregnancy. The rearrangement links TRBV19 to TRBJ1-1, with D possibly matching TRBD1 (5 bases). CDR3 DNA: TGTGCCAGTAGTATAGGTCGCCGGGAGGGGCGGAACACTGAAGCTTTCTTT. It codes for CASSIGRREGRNTEAFF.